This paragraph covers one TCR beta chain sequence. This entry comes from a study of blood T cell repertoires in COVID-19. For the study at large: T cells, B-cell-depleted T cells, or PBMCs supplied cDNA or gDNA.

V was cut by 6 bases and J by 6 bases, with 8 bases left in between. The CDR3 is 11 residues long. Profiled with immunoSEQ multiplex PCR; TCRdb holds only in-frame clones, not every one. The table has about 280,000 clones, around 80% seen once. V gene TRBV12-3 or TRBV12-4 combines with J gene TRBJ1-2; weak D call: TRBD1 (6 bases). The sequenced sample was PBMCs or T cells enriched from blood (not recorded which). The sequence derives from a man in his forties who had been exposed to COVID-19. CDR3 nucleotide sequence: TGTGCCAGCAGCACAGGGAATGGCTACACCTTC. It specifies CASSTGNGYTF.